Shown below are 18 T cell receptor beta chains from a single sample sequenced in a study of blood T cell repertoires in COVID-19. TCRdb's table, derived via immunoSEQ multiplex PCR, lists solely in-frame clones and lacks some. This sample has some 400,000 clones; about nine tenths occur once, and the top ten carry about 1.7%. Specimen: PBMCs or T cells enriched from blood (not recorded which). The receptors were sampled from a woman aged 30 to 39 who had recovered from COVID-19.

This chain links TRBV27 with TRBJ1-4, with a weak D call TRBD1 (5 bases). The CDR3 extends over 14 amino acids. Trimming cost V 10 bases and J 3 bases, with 15 bases left between them. CDR1 is MNHEY, CDR2 SMNVEV, per germline (reference sequence). CDR3 coding DNA: TGTGCCACCTGGGGGGGACGGGCTAATGAAAAACTGTTTTTT. Residues: CATWGGRANEKLFF. Together with reference TRBV27 and TRBJ1-4, the CDR3 gives the full variable domain: EAQVTQNPRYLITVTGKKLTVTCSQNMNHEYMSWYRQDPGLGLRQIYYSMNVEVTDKGDVPEGYKVSRKEKRNFPLILESPSPNQTSLYFCATWGGRANEKLFFGSGTQLSVL.

This chain joins TRBV7-9 and TRBJ1-4; no reliable D call. The CDR3 extends over 16 amino acids. Trimming pared 5 bases from V and 8 bases from J, leaving 21 bases between. Germline V CDR1 and CDR2: SEHNR, FQNEAQ (reference sequence). CDR3 DNA sequence: TGTGCCAGCAGCGGCCTCCGTCTGAGAGGTGGCGAAAAACTGTTTTTT. Amino acid sequence: CASSGLRLRGGEKLFF.

The gene calls are TRBV7-2 and TRBJ2-1; TRBD2 matches 14 bases. With V trimmed by 5 bases and J by 9 bases, 6 bases remained unmatched. The germline V gene encodes CDR1 SGHTA and CDR2 FQGNSA. The CDR3 is 15 residues long. CDR3 sequence: CASSPGLAGVGEQFF. The CDR3 coding sequence is TGTGCCAGCAGCCCGGGACTAGCGGGGGTTGGTGAGCAGTTCTTC.

This chain joins TRBV24-1 and TRBJ2-3; tentative D call: TRBD2 (6 bases). V was cut by 2 bases and J by 2 bases, with 10 bases left in between. Germline V CDR1 and CDR2: KGHDR, SFDVKD. The CDR3 is 15 amino acids. This CDR3 reads CATSDYGGNTDTQYF. For the CDR3, the DNA is TGTGCCACCAGTGATTACGGGGGAAACACAGATACGCAGTATTTT.

The rearrangement joins TRBV11-2 to TRBJ2-2, with a possible D match to TRBD2 (6 bases). There are 15 residues in the CDR3. V was clipped by 3 bases and J by 1 base, with 9 bases between them. The germline V gene encodes CDR1 SGHAT and CDR2 FQNNGV. The CDR3 DNA is TGTGCCAGCAGCTTCGGGACTCGGAACACCGGGGAGCTGTTTTTT. Amino acids: CASSFGTRNTGELFF.

The rearrangement joins TRBV18 to TRBJ1-5, with TRBD1 identical over 7 bases. This CDR3 has 14 residues. Germline V lookup: CDR1 KGHSH, CDR2 LQKENI. V shed 5 bases, J shed 7 bases, and the junction held 8 bases outside the gene matches. CDR3 amino acids: CASSRDREGQPQHF. As DNA, the CDR3 is TGTGCCAGCTCAAGAGACAGGGAAGGCCAGCCCCAGCATTTT.

This clone has just a few counts. The chain employs TRBV11-1 and TRBJ1-2; perhaps TRBD1 as D (5 bases). This CDR3 region has 14 residues. Germline loops: CDR1 SGHAT, CDR2 FQDESV (reference sequence). Trimming took 3 bases from V and 8 from J, leaving 16 bases between them. CDR3 DNA sequence: TGTGCCAGCAGCTTGGGGCCACCCGCGGTCGGCTACACCTTC. Amino acids: CASSLGPPAVGYTF.

The chain carries TRBV7-2 and TRBJ1-2, with D perhaps TRBD1 (6 bases). V was cut by 1 base and J by 4 bases, with 10 bases left in between. Germline CDR1 reads SGHTA; CDR2 reads FQGNSA. The CDR3 is 14 amino acids. The CDR3 sequence is CASSLGARGYGYTF. Here the CDR3 DNA reads TGTGCCAGCAGCTTAGGCGCCAGGGGCTATGGCTACACCTTC.

J is TRBJ2-1 and V is TRBV9, with D possibly matching TRBD1 (6 bases). Germline V gene data show CDR1 as SGDLS and CDR2 as YYNGEE. The CDR3 length is 15 residues. V dropped 4 bases and J dropped 6 bases, with 17 bases sitting between them. CDR3 sequence (DNA): TGTGCCAGCAGCCCCGAGGGGGTAGGTGGCAATGAGCAGTTCTTC. Residues: CASSPEGVGGNEQFF.

The chain carries TRBV18 and TRBJ1-2; 11 nucleotides align to TRBD1. The CDR3 has 15 amino acids. The trim removed 4 bases at V and 4 bases at J, leaving 5 bases unmatched. Germline V gene lookup returns CDR1 KGHSH and CDR2 LQKENI. DNA for the CDR3: TGTGCCAGCTCACGAGGGACAGGGGGGATCTATGGCTACACCTTC. The encoded protein is CASSRGTGGIYGYTF.

The chain joins TRBV19 to TRBJ1-3, with a weak D call TRBD1 (6 bases). Trimming stripped 2 bases from V and 4 bases from J, with 12 bases between. Germline V gene data show CDR1 as LNHDA and CDR2 as SQIVND (reference sequence). CDR3 length: 15 residues. This CDR3 reads CASSISLTGGNTIYF. The DNA of the CDR3 is TGTGCCAGTAGTATATCCCTGACAGGAGGAAACACCATATATTTT.

The V gene is TRBV27, the J gene TRBJ1-5; D is possibly TRBD1 (5 bases). This CDR3 spans 13 amino acids. Looked up from germline, CDR1 is MNHEY and CDR2 is SMNVEV (reference sequence). Trimming removed 3 bases at V and 10 bases at J, with 13 bases between. The CDR3: CASSFSIDSPQHF. CDR3 nucleotide sequence: TGTGCCAGCAGTTTTTCCATAGACAGCCCCCAGCATTTT.

This rearrangement joins TRBV6-5 to TRBJ1-1; 9 bases fit TRBD1. The CDR3 is 16 amino acids. Germline lookup yields CDR1 MNHEY and CDR2 SVGAGI. Losses at the gene ends were 2 bases for V and 7 bases for J; bases not matched to a gene: 11. The CDR3: CASSYRGTGLGFEAFF. Written as DNA, the CDR3 is TGTGCCAGCAGTTACAGGGGGACAGGGCTGGGATTTGAAGCTTTCTTT.

The chain has TRBV30 and TRBJ1-4; D is uncertain. The V end lost 1 base, the J end lost 0 bases, and 6 bases lay between the germline ends. The germline V gene has CDR1 GTSNPN and CDR2 SVGIG (reference sequence). This CDR3 is 14 amino acids long. The CDR3 DNA sequence: TGTGCCTGGAGTGCCGGGGCAACTAATGAAAAACTGTTTTTT. Protein: CAWSAGATNEKLFF. The full variable domain, its missing parts supplied by reference TRBV30 and TRBJ1-4, is SQTIHQWPATLVQPVGSPLSLECTVEGTSNPNLYWYRQAAGRGLQLLFYSVGIGQISSEVPQNLSASRPQDRQFILSSKKLLLSDSGFYLCAWSAGATNEKLFFGSGTQLSVL.

In this sample, this clone turned up once. The CDR3 DNA reads TGTGCCAGCAGGAGGGCCGCCCTGAACACCGGGGAGCTGTTTTTT. Amino acids: CASRRAALNTGELFF. V and J are TRBV7-2 and TRBJ2-2, with D possibly being TRBD2 (5 bases). Germline V gene lookup returns CDR1 SGHTA and CDR2 FQGNSA. The CDR3 sequence is 15 residues long. V lost 6 bases and J lost 1, with 12 bases in between.

In DNA form, the CDR3 reads TGTGCCAGCAGTTCCTTCGACAGGGGGAACTATGGCTACACCTTC. The encoded protein is CASSSFDRGNYGYTF. The chain links TRBV27 to TRBJ1-2; 9 bases are shared with TRBD1. V was pared by 4 bases and J by 2 bases, with 5 bases of the junction left unmatched. The CDR3 runs 15 residues. Germline values: CDR1 MNHEY, CDR2 SMNVEV (reference sequence).

The rearrangement links TRBV28 to TRBJ1-2, with 10 positions matching TRBD1. The junction had 6 bases not matched to a gene; V was cut back by 6 bases and J by 5 bases. Germline values: CDR1 MDHEN, CDR2 SYDVKM. The CDR3 has 14 residues. The CDR3 here is CASSSDRGFYGYTF. For the CDR3, the DNA is TGTGCCAGCAGCTCGGACAGGGGGTTTTATGGCTACACCTTC.

A remark on this clone: The identical CDR3 is also encoded by other nucleotide sequences in the sample. The genes are TRBV4-1 and TRBJ2-7; the D gene is possibly TRBD1 (6 bases). V lost 3 bases and J 2 bases, leaving 14 bases between the germline ends. CDR1 is MGHRA and CDR2 is YSYEKL in the germline V gene. This CDR3 is 15 amino acids long. CDR3 amino acids: CASSHSQGLTYEQYF. In DNA, the CDR3 is TGCGCCAGCAGCCACTCACAGGGTCTAACCTACGAGCAGTACTTC.